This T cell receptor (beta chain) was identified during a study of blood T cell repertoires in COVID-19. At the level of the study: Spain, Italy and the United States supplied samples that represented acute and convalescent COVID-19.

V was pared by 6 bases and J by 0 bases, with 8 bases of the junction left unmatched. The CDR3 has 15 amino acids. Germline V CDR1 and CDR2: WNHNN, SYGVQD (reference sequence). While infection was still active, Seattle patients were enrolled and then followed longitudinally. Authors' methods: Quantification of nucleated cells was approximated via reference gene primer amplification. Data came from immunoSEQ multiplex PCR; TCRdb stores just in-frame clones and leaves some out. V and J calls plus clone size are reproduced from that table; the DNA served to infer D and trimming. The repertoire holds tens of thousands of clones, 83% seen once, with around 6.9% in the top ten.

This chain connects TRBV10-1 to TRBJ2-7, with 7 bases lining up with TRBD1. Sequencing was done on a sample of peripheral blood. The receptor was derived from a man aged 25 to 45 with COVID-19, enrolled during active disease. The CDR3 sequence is CASSPGTASSYEQYF. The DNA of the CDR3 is TGCGCCAGCAGCCCCGGGACAGCGAGCTCCTACGAGCAGTACTTC.